This is a list of T cell receptor beta chains from one sample in a study of response to subunit inactivated influenza vaccine. TCRdb passed the RT-PCR reads through MiXCR, listing each CDR3 protein once. The profile shows 150,000 to 200,000 distinct CDR3 sequences, about an eighth of them singletons. These data are also associated with another study on T cells expressing NK-cell markers.

Source: CD8+ T cells sorted from PBMCs, taken 12 days after vaccination. All receptors come from a man between 50 and 59 years old who received an inactivated influenza vaccine. Each CDR3 is given with its conserved first and last residue. The D gene is left open where the match is weak. Clone size, where shown, is once, few, many, or a class for clones that have expanded.

J,V,D,size,CDR3,DNA
TRBJ2-7,TRBV28,-,few,CASSLRGRDEQYF,TGTGCCAGCAGCTTAAGGGGGAGGGACGAGCAGTACTTC
TRBJ2-1,TRBV19,TRBD1,-,CASSLDRGLYNEQFF,TGTGCCAGTAGTTTGGACAGGGGATTATACAATGAGCAGTTCTTC
TRBJ2-1,TRBV28,-,-,CASRGGYRLDEQFF,TGTGCCAGCAGGGGGGGATATCGGCTGGATGAGCAGTTCTTC
TRBJ2-7,TRBV4-2,TRBD2,many,CASSPSGFGSYEQYF,TGTGCCAGCAGTCCTAGCGGGTTTGGCTCCTACGAGCAGTACTTC
TRBJ2-7,TRBV19,-,-,CASSIDSATNSYEQYF,TGTGCCAGTAGTATAGACAGCGCCACCAACTCCTACGAGCAGTACTTC
TRBJ2-7,TRBV9,-,many,CASSVGGEQVEQYF,TGTGCCAGCAGCGTAGGAGGGGAACAAGTCGAGCAGTACTTC
TRBJ2-2,TRBV4-3,-,few,CASSQDRAGGELFF,TGCGCCAGCAGCCAAGACAGGGCGGGCGGGGAGCTGTTTTTT
TRBJ2-7,TRBV5-5,TRBD2,-,CASSLFLAGDAPDYEQYF,TGTGCCAGCAGCTTGTTTTTAGCGGGAGATGCCCCCGACTACGAGCAGTACTTC
TRBJ2-5,TRBV29-1,TRBD1,many,CSVGPRTGGVGTQYF,TGCAGCGTTGGGCCCCGGACAGGGGGTGTCGGGACCCAGTACTTC
TRBJ2-7,TRBV6-5,TRBD2,many,CASSYDTSGYEQYF,TGTGCCAGCAGTTACGACACTAGCGGCTACGAGCAGTACTTC
TRBJ2-1,TRBV7-2,-,many,CASSLDWGHSYNEQFF,TGTGCCAGCAGCTTAGATTGGGGCCACTCCTACAATGAGCAGTTCTTC
TRBJ1-1,TRBV10-3,TRBD1,-,CAISESTGGNTEAFF,TGTGCCATCAGTGAGTCGACAGGGGGGAACACTGAAGCTTTCTTT
TRBJ2-7,TRBV6-5,-,few,CATGGPPYEQYF,TGTGCCACCGGGGGCCCCCCGTACGAGCAGTACTTC
TRBJ2-1,TRBV9,TRBD2,few,CASSVPLRTSGDHYNEQFF,TGTGCCAGCAGCGTACCCCTCCGGACTAGCGGAGACCACTACAATGAGCAGTTCTTC
TRBJ2-7,TRBV10-3,TRBD1,-,CAISDFGPQGAYEQYF,TGTGCCATCAGTGATTTTGGCCCACAGGGGGCCTACGAGCAGTACTTC
TRBJ2-5,TRBV6-5,TRBD2,few,CASSYALVPGGRRETQYF,TGTGCCAGCAGTTATGCCCTTGTCCCGGGAGGGCGTCGAGAGACCCAGTACTTC
TRBJ2-2,TRBV24-1,-,few,CATRDVNTGELFF,TGTGCCACCAGGGATGTGAACACCGGGGAGCTGTTTTTT
TRBJ2-2,TRBV12-3/TRBV12-4,TRBD2,-,CASRPTSGGTGELFF,TGTGCCAGCAGACCGACTAGCGGGGGCACCGGGGAGCTGTTTTTT
TRBJ2-3,TRBV12-3/TRBV12-4,-,-,CASSPGMDTQYF,TGTGCCAGCAGTCCCGGCATGGATACGCAGTATTTT
TRBJ2-7,TRBV3-1,TRBD2,few,CASSQDPAYRLAGVSYEQYF,TGTGCCAGCAGCCAAGACCCAGCGTACCGACTAGCGGGGGTATCCTACGAGCAGTACTTC
TRBJ2-1,TRBV28,TRBD1,many,CASRLAQGAYEQFF,TGTGCCAGCAGACTTGCGCAGGGGGCCTATGAGCAGTTCTTC
TRBJ2-7,TRBV7-9,TRBD2,few,CASSRTSGSNEQYF,TGTGCCAGCAGCCGGACTAGCGGGAGCAACGAGCAGTACTTC
TRBJ2-7,TRBV4-2,TRBD2,many,CASSVLADTSSYEQYF,TGTGCCAGCAGCGTACTAGCGGATACCTCCTCCTACGAGCAGTACTTC
TRBJ1-2,TRBV6-5,-,-,CASSYGDYGYTF,TGTGCCAGCAGTTACGGGGACTATGGCTACACCTTC
TRBJ2-5,TRBV7-8,TRBD2,-,CASSRGAGGGETQYF,TGTGCCAGCAGCCGGGGGGCGGGAGGGGGAGAGACCCAGTACTTC
TRBJ1-2,TRBV20-1,-,-,CSAQRGSYGYTF,TGCAGTGCCCAGAGGGGGAGTTATGGCTACACCTTC
TRBJ2-7,TRBV13,-,-,CASSLQTETSYEQYF,TGTGCCAGCAGCTTACAGACAGAAACAAGCTACGAGCAGTACTTC
TRBJ2-3,TRBV12-3/TRBV12-4,-,few,CASSPDIAADTQYF,TGTGCCAGCAGTCCGGACATTGCAGCAGATACGCAGTATTTT
TRBJ2-7,TRBV7-2,TRBD2,many,CASSLGGSNEQYF,TGTGCCAGCAGCTTAGGCGGGAGCAACGAGCAGTACTTC
TRBJ2-1,TRBV20-1,TRBD2,-,CSARDIAGGLLYNEQFF,TGCAGTGCTAGAGATATAGCGGGGGGGTTACTTTACAATGAGCAGTTCTTC
TRBJ2-1,TRBV7-9,-,-,CASNIPEGGREQFF,TGTGCCAGCAACATCCCAGAAGGGGGAAGGGAGCAGTTCTTC
TRBJ1-2,TRBV4-1,-,few,CASSPSPQGNYGYTF,TGCGCCAGCAGCCCGTCCCCGCAGGGAAACTATGGCTACACCTTC
TRBJ2-2,TRBV6-1,-,-,CASTWTTTGELFF,TGTGCCAGCACGTGGACTACCACCGGGGAGCTGTTTTTT
TRBJ2-5,TRBV27,-,-,CASSFDRYQETQYF,TGTGCCAGCAGTTTTGACAGATACCAAGAGACCCAGTACTTC
TRBJ1-6,TRBV9,-,many,CASSAEDGGSYNSPLHF,TGTGCCAGCAGCGCAGAGGACGGTGGCTCCTATAATTCACCCCTCCACTTT
TRBJ2-7,TRBV7-6,TRBD2,few,CASSLGSGDSYEQYF,TGTGCCAGCAGCTTAGGTAGCGGGGACTCCTACGAGCAGTACTTC
TRBJ2-1,TRBV6-2/TRBV6-3,-,-,CASTQNPLWDEQFF,TGTGCCAGCACCCAGAACCCCCTTTGGGATGAGCAGTTCTTC
TRBJ2-7,TRBV2,TRBD1,few,CASSDPDRDKAYEQYF,TGTGCCAGCAGTGACCCGGACAGGGATAAGGCCTACGAGCAGTACTTC
TRBJ1-2,TRBV4-2,-,-,CASSQGFTPELYGYTF,TGTGCCAGCAGCCAAGGTTTTACACCCGAGCTCTATGGCTACACCTTC
TRBJ2-1,TRBV7-8,TRBD2,few,CASSSSGGARNEQFF,TGTGCCAGCAGTTCTAGCGGGGGGGCTAGAAATGAGCAGTTCTTC
TRBJ2-5,TRBV4-1,TRBD2,many,CASSPPGGGRETQYF,TGCGCCAGCAGCCCCCCCGGGGGGGGGCGGGAGACCCAGTACTTC
TRBJ2-5,TRBV7-9,TRBD1,few,CASSPGGYGETQYF,TGTGCCAGCAGCCCAGGGGGATACGGAGAGACCCAGTACTTC
TRBJ2-5,TRBV6-1,-,-,CASSPGLERETQYF,TGTGCCAGCAGCCCGGGACTGGAGAGGGAGACCCAGTACTTC
TRBJ1-5,TRBV12-3/TRBV12-4,-,-,CASSLARNQPQHF,TGTGCCAGCAGTTTAGCTCGGAATCAGCCCCAGCATTTT
TRBJ2-7,TRBV9,-,-,CASSVGGDPKQYF,TGTGCCAGCAGCGTAGGAGGGGACCCTAAGCAGTACTTC
TRBJ1-2,TRBV25-1,TRBD1,-,CASRTGGNGYTF,TGTGCCAGCAGAACAGGGGGCAATGGCTACACCTTC
TRBJ2-2,TRBV4-3,TRBD1,-,CASSQGILGDRGTGELFF,TGCGCCAGCAGCCAAGGGATTTTAGGAGACAGGGGCACCGGGGAGCTGTTTTTT
TRBJ2-5,TRBV15,-,many,CATSRVPRQEQETQYF,TGTGCCACCAGCAGAGTCCCCCGGCAGGAACAAGAGACCCAGTACTTC
TRBJ2-1,TRBV12-3/TRBV12-4,TRBD1,many,CASRIGQGGAYNEQFF,TGTGCCAGCAGGATAGGACAGGGGGGGGCCTACAATGAGCAGTTCTTC
TRBJ2-7,TRBV11-2,TRBD2,-,CASSTDLAGDYEQYF,TGTGCCAGCAGCACCGACCTAGCGGGCGACTACGAGCAGTACTTC
TRBJ1-2,TRBV29-1,-,many,CSVDGVANYGYTF,TGCAGCGTTGACGGGGTCGCTAACTATGGCTACACCTTC